This TCR beta chain was sequenced for a study of OX40 agonist ivuxolimab in advanced cancers. Whole-study context: Patients in the trial were receiving intravenous ivuxolimab every 2 weeks, at doses of 0.01 to 10 mg/kg.

CDR1 and CDR2 (germline): SGHTA, FQGNSA. The CDR3 spans 16 residues. The junction had 15 bases not matched to a gene; V was cut back by 6 bases and J by 5 bases. Study-wide results and caveats: Average numbers of expanded clones were greater in CD8+ T cells than in CD4+. There was clonal expansion of CD4+ and CD8+ blood T cells by week 6 at 0.1 to 3.0 mg/kg. It was not determined which antigens were specifically recognized by the peripheral T cells that had undergone clonal expansion.

Worth noting for this clone: No antigen is known for it.

Produced via immunoSEQ multiplex PCR; TCRdb's table is partial and in-frame only. Altogether some 65,000 clones are present, around 87% being singletons, with the ten largest covering 2%. The sequence came from an adult with an advanced solid tumor such as melanoma, head and neck, liver or kidney cancer. The chain carries TRBV7-2 and TRBJ2-5; 7 bases map to TRBD1. The specimen comprised CD4+ or CD8+ T cells sorted from blood, sampled in a trial of the OX40 agonist ivuxolimab. CDR3 in amino acids: CASSQMTGTAGETQYF. As DNA, the CDR3 is TGTGCCAGCAGTCAAATGACAGGGACCGCTGGGGAGACCCAGTACTTC.